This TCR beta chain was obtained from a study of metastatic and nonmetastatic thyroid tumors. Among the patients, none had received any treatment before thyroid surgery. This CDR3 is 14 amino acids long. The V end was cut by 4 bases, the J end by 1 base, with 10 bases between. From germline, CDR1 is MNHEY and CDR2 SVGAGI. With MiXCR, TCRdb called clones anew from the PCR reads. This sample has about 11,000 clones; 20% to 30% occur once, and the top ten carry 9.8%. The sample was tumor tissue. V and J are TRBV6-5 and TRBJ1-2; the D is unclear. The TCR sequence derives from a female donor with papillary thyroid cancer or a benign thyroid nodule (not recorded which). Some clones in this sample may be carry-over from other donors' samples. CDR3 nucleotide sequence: TGTGCCAGCAGTTCAATAGCCAATAACTATGGCTACACCTTC. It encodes CASSSIANNYGYTF.